The 31 T cell receptor beta chains listed next were all sequenced from one sample in a study of blood T cell repertoires in COVID-19. TCRdb's copy holds only in-frame clones and misses some; the assay was immunoSEQ multiplex PCR. Here the sample spans approximately 230,000 clones, 70% to 90% being singletons. The specimen was peripheral blood. The source is a young man with active or convalescent COVID-19.

This chain links TRBV6-2 or TRBV6-3 with TRBJ2-3, with 13 bases identical to TRBD2. This CDR3 region has 16 residues. V shed 4 bases and J 5 bases; nucleotides not matched to a gene: 6. Germline CDR1 reads MNHEY; CDR2 reads SVGEGT. The CDR3 DNA sequence: TGTGCCAGCAGTTCGCGACTAGCGGGGGGTATAGATACGCAGTATTTT. It codes for CASSSRLAGGIDTQYF.

For this clone: At one end the junction does not follow the germline gene, possibly because of a read error. V gene TRBV7-2 combines with J gene TRBJ2-6; TRBD2 matches 7 bases. The CDR3 runs 15 residues. Germline V gene data show CDR1 as SGHTA and CDR2 as FQGNSA. The CDR3, as DNA: TGTGGCAGCAGCTTATCCCGGGGGGTGGCCAACGTCCTGACTTTC. This encodes CGSSLSRGVANVLTF.

The V and J genes are TRBV29-1 and TRBJ1-2, with D maybe TRBD1 (5 bases). Trimming cost V 4 bases and J 4 bases, with 7 bases left between them. The CDR3 consists of 11 residues. Germline CDR1 reads SQVTM; CDR2 reads ANQGSEA. In DNA, the CDR3 is TGCAGCGTTGGTAGGGGCTATGGCTACACCTTC. Protein product: CSVGRGYGYTF.

V is TRBV7-2 and J is TRBJ1-2; the D is unclear. This CDR3 region has 14 residues. V lost 5 bases and J 2 bases, leaving 12 bases between the germline ends. The V gene's germline CDR1 is SGHTA and CDR2 FQGNSA. In DNA form, the CDR3 reads TGTGCCAGCAGCGTAAGTGCGGGGAACTATGGCTACACCTTC. Protein sequence: CASSVSAGNYGYTF.

The J gene is TRBJ2-1, the V gene TRBV7-2, with D possibly being TRBD2 (5 bases). Germline assignment: CDR1 SGHTA and CDR2 FQGNSA. Trimming left V 2 bases short and J 8 bases short, with 16 bases between. This CDR3 contains 15 residues. The CDR3 DNA reads as TGTGCCAGCAGCTTACTAGGCCACGGGATCGATGAGCAGTTCTTC. Amino acid sequence: CASSLLGHGIDEQFF.

This clone has only one observation. CDR3 protein: CASSQEGDQPQHF. CDR3 coding DNA: TGCGCCAGCAGCCAAGAGGGCGATCAGCCCCAGCATTTT. The V and J genes are TRBV4-3 and TRBJ1-5; D gene unclear. Germline CDR1 and CDR2: LGHNA and YSLEER. V was cut by 0 bases and J by 5 bases, with 5 bases left in between. The CDR3 runs 13 residues.

The chain carries TRBV11-2 and TRBJ1-3; D unclear. Germline assignment: CDR1 SGHAT and CDR2 FQNNGV. The CDR3 consists of 14 residues. Trimming pared 4 bases from V and 0 bases from J, leaving 7 bases between. The CDR3 DNA reads as TGTGCCAGCAGCTCTACTTACTCTGGAAACACCATATATTTT. Its translation is CASSSTYSGNTIYF.

The chain employs TRBV7-3 and TRBJ2-1, with 7 bases identical to TRBD2. The CDR3 has 15 residues. The V segment lost 1 base and the J segment 5 bases; nucleotides outside the gene matches: 5. The V gene's germline CDR1 is SGHTA and CDR2 FQGTGA. The DNA for the CDR3 is TGTGCCAGCAGCTTAAACGTAGCGGGTAACAATGAGCAGTTCTTC. This gives the protein CASSLNVAGNNEQFF. The full variable domain, its missing parts supplied by reference TRBV7-3 and TRBJ2-1, is GAGVSQTPSNKVTEKGKYVELRCDPISGHTALYWYRQSLGQGPEFLIYFQGTGAADDSGLPNDRFFAVRPEGSVSTLKIQRTERGDSAVYLCASSLNVAGNNEQFFGPGTRLTVL.

This clone occurred once. V gene TRBV7-2 combines with J gene TRBJ2-1; the D gene is possibly TRBD2 (5 bases). There are 17 residues in the CDR3. V was clipped by 2 bases and J by 0 bases, with 14 bases between them. Germline values: CDR1 SGHTA, CDR2 FQGNSA. The CDR3 region has the DNA TGTGCCAGCAGCTTAAAGCGGTGGGTGCTCTCCTACAATGAGCAGTTCTTC. It encodes CASSLKRWVLSYNEQFF.

The V gene is TRBV5-5, the J gene TRBJ2-1, with 7 bases matching TRBD1. The junction had 3 bases not matched to a gene; V was cut back by 3 bases and J by 0 bases. CDR1 and CDR2 from the germline V gene are SGHKS and YYEKEE (reference sequence). CDR3 length: 15 residues. The CDR3 DNA reads as TGTGCCAGCAGCTCGGGACAGAGCTCCTACAATGAGCAGTTCTTC. Amino acid sequence: CASSSGQSSYNEQFF.

The chain joins TRBV5-1 to TRBJ2-7; a weak D match, TRBD2 (5 bases). The germline gives CDR1 SGHRS, CDR2 YFSETQ. CDR3 length equals 13 residues. Trimming pared 7 bases from V and 7 bases from J, leaving 18 bases between. CDR3 sequence (DNA): TGCGCCAGCTGGGTAGAGGGCCTGAGTGAGCAGTACTTC. Its protein is CASWVEGLSEQYF.

A single count supports this clone. The rearrangement joins TRBV5-6 to TRBJ2-3; 10 nucleotides line up with TRBD2. Losses at the gene ends were 7 bases for V and 4 bases for J; bases not matched to a gene: 12. This CDR3 is 16 amino acids long. The germline gives CDR1 SGHDT, CDR2 YYEEEE. The DNA of the CDR3 is TGTGCCAGCTTAGGAGGGCTAGCGGGAGTTCCAGATACGCAGTATTTT. Protein: CASLGGLAGVPDTQYF.

The chain joins TRBV6-5 to TRBJ1-5, with TRBD1 matching over 8 bases. This CDR3 comprises 15 residues. V was pared by 6 bases and J by 3 bases, with 7 bases of the junction left unmatched. Germline lookup yields CDR1 MNHEY and CDR2 SVGAGI. CDR3: CASSDRGTYNQPQHF. CDR3 DNA: TGTGCCAGCAGCGACAGGGGTACTTACAATCAGCCCCAGCATTTT.

This clone appeared a single time. The chain joins TRBV27 to TRBJ2-1; TRBD2 matches 8 bases. Germline V gives CDR1 MNHEY, CDR2 SMNVEV (reference sequence). The CDR3 consists of 15 residues. The V and J ends lost 3 bases and 7 bases, in that order; junction bases with no gene match: 8. The CDR3 DNA sequence: TGTGCCAGCAGTTTGGGGAGCGGGAGCGCGAATGAGCAGTTCTTC. Translation gives CASSLGSGSANEQFF.

This chain joins TRBV18 and TRBJ2-3; 10 positions agree with TRBD1. The germline V gene has CDR1 KGHSH and CDR2 LQKENI. V was pared by 5 bases and J by 2 bases, with 7 bases of the junction left unmatched. This CDR3 has 16 residues. DNA of the CDR3: TGTGCCAGCTCATCCGGACAGGGGGTCTACACAGATACGCAGTATTTT. This translates into CASSSGQGVYTDTQYF.

This chain joins TRBV18 and TRBJ1-2; 8 positions match TRBD1. The CDR3 extends over 15 amino acids. The V gene end was trimmed by 1 base and the J gene end by 3 bases; junction bases not matched to a gene: 4. CDR1 and CDR2 (germline): KGHSH, LQKENI. The CDR3 protein is CASSPLQGGDYGYTF. CDR3 DNA: TGTGCCAGCTCACCACTACAGGGGGGGGACTATGGCTACACCTTC.

The chain is built from TRBV11-2 and TRBJ2-7, with D perhaps TRBD1 (6 bases). Germline V gene lookup returns CDR1 SGHAT and CDR2 FQNNGV. The CDR3 contains 15 residues. V was cut by 1 base and J by 3 bases, with 13 bases left in between. CDR3: CASSLAGQFFYEQYF. DNA of the CDR3: TGTGCCAGCAGCTTAGCCGGACAGTTTTTCTACGAGCAGTACTTC.

This chain connects TRBV6-5 to TRBJ1-5; 11 bases align to TRBD1. Germline CDR1 MNHEY, CDR2 SVGAGI. The CDR3 length is 15 residues. Trimming cost V 7 bases and J 4 bases; bases outside gene matches: 6. The CDR3 region is CASMNRDRGNQPQHF. CDR3 in DNA: TGTGCCAGCATGAACCGGGACAGGGGGAATCAGCCCCAGCATTTT.

This sequence joins TRBV6-6 and TRBJ1-1; perhaps TRBD1 as D (5 bases). V was pared by 2 bases and J by 1 base, with 8 bases between. The V gene's germline CDR1 is MNHNY and CDR2 SVGAGI (reference sequence). CDR3 size: 14 residues. CDR3 residues: CASSYDGGNTEAFF. In nucleotides, the CDR3 is TGTGCCAGCAGTTACGACGGGGGGAACACTGAAGCTTTCTTT.

DNA for the CDR3: TGTGCCAGCAGTTTGGGCAGGGTGTACACTGAAGCTTTCTTT. This codes for CASSLGRVYTEAFF. The V gene is TRBV28, the J gene TRBJ1-1; D possibly corresponds to TRBD1 (5 bases). The CDR3 is 14 amino acids. Trimming took 3 bases from V and 3 from J, leaving 11 bases between them. Germline V gene data show CDR1 as MDHEN and CDR2 as SYDVKM.

The V gene is TRBV6-5, the J gene TRBJ1-6; D possibly corresponds to TRBD1 (6 bases). Germline CDR1 is MNHEY and CDR2 is SVGAGI. V lost 5 bases and J 9 bases, leaving 14 bases between the germline ends. This CDR3 is 14 amino acids long. CDR3 coding DNA: TGTGCCAGCAGTCCAGGGGCGGACGGTTCACCCCTCCACTTT. Its translation is CASSPGADGSPLHF.

This clone was recorded many times. The chain couples TRBV6-4 to TRBJ1-1, with TRBD1 matching 7 bases. The CDR3 is 13 amino acids. The J segment lost 1 base and the V segment lost 5 bases, leaving 1 base of the junction unmatched. CDR1 and CDR2 from the germline V gene are MRHNA and SNTAGT. The CDR3 DNA follows: TGTGCCAGCAGTCCAGGGGGGAACACTGAAGCTTTCTTT. This encodes CASSPGGNTEAFF.

This CDR3 is CASLPGGGGEQFF. The CDR3 DNA reads as TGTGCCAGTCTTCCAGGTGGGGGAGGAGAGCAGTTCTTC. The chain joins TRBV19 to TRBJ2-1, with D possibly being TRBD2 (6 bases). Germline V gene sequence: CDR1 LNHDA, CDR2 SQIVND (reference sequence). Trimming shortened V by 8 bases and J by 10 bases, and 18 bases separated the two germline ends. This CDR3 region has 13 residues.

The V gene is TRBV19, the J gene TRBJ1-2; possible D gene TRBD1, 5 bases. The germline CDR1 and CDR2 sequences are LNHDA and SQIVND (reference sequence). This CDR3 has 13 amino acids. The ends were cut back, 10 bases at V and 8 bases at J, with 20 bases in the middle. The CDR3 nucleotides read TGTGCCACTTCCCGCCAGGGCGAATGGGGCTACACCTTC. This gives the protein CATSRQGEWGYTF.

The chain links TRBV7-9 to TRBJ2-2; D not resolved. V lost 2 bases, J lost 4 bases, and 23 bases lay in between. The CDR3 contains 19 residues. CDR1 SEHNR and CDR2 FQNEAQ come from the germline V gene (reference sequence). Here the CDR3 reads CASSLLVFRFEMSTGELFF. The CDR3 DNA reads as TGTGCCAGCAGCTTACTCGTGTTCAGGTTTGAGATGAGCACCGGGGAGCTGTTTTTT.

This chain uses TRBV7-9 with TRBJ2-2, with D unclear. Trimming left V 1 base short and J 3 bases short, with 21 bases between. The CDR3 sequence is 19 residues long. CDR1 and CDR2 (germline): SEHNR, FQNEAQ (reference sequence). CDR3 nucleotides: TGTGCCAGCAGCTTAGGCGTAAGGCCAAAAAGAGGCGACACCGGGGAGCTGTTTTTT. This encodes CASSLGVRPKRGDTGELFF. The variable domain in full, completed from reference TRBV7-9 and TRBJ2-2, reads DTGVSQNPRHKITKRGQNVTFRCDPISEHNRLYWYRQTLGQGPEFLTYFQNEAQLEKSRLLSDRFSAERPKGSFSTLEIQRTEQGDSAMYLCASSLGVRPKRGDTGELFFGEGSRLTVL.

This chain uses TRBV24-1 with TRBJ2-2; D might be TRBD1 (5 bases). The ends were cut back, 4 bases at V and 0 bases at J, with 14 bases in the middle. The CDR3 extends over 17 amino acids. Germline CDR1 is KGHDR and CDR2 is SFDVKD. CDR3 in amino acids: CATSDRRTGTNTGELFF. DNA of the CDR3: TGTGCCACCAGTGACCGCCGAACAGGAACGAACACCGGGGAGCTGTTTTTT.

Only a few counts were recorded for this clone. Other DNA sequences of this sample code for an identical CDR3. CDR3 sequence (DNA): TGTGCCTGGAGTGTAAATGGCAGGAACACCATATATTTT. Its translation: CAWSVNGRNTIYF. The chain uses TRBV30 and TRBJ1-3; no definite D call. The germline V gene has CDR1 GTSNPN and CDR2 SVGIG (reference sequence). With 0 bases removed from V and 7 bases from J, the gap between germline ends came to 10 bases. The CDR3 length is 13 residues.

The V and J genes are TRBV7-2 and TRBJ2-7; 7 nucleotides align to TRBD1. The germline V gene has CDR1 SGHTA and CDR2 FQGNSA. The CDR3 has 15 amino acids. V was pared by 2 bases and J by 3 bases, with 7 bases of the junction left unmatched. The CDR3 here is CASSLYPGQDYEQYF. In nucleotides, the CDR3 is TGTGCCAGCAGCTTATATCCTGGACAGGACTACGAGCAGTACTTC.

The chain recombines TRBV28 with TRBJ2-5, with 7 bases matching TRBD1. CDR3 length equals 14 residues. Germline CDR1 MDHEN, CDR2 SYDVKM. Unmatched junction bases numbered 6, after V lost 4 bases and J lost 4 bases. The CDR3 sequence is CASSSFSGGETQYF. In DNA form, the CDR3 reads TGTGCCAGCAGTTCCTTTTCAGGGGGAGAGACCCAGTACTTC.

The rearrangement joins TRBV11-2 to TRBJ2-1, with 7 bases that match TRBD1. The CDR3 has 16 amino acids. V gave up 4 bases and J gave up 4 bases; unmatched junction bases: 10. The germline V gene has CDR1 SGHAT and CDR2 FQNNGV. CDR3 DNA sequence: TGTGCCAGCAGCTCCCAGGGGGAAGTAGTGTACAATGAGCAGTTCTTC. Protein: CASSSQGEVVYNEQFF. The whole variable domain, filled in from reference TRBV11-2 and TRBJ2-1, reads EAGVAQSPRYKIIEKRQSVAFWCNPISGHATLYWYQQILGQGPKLLIQFQNNGVVDDSQLPKDRFSAERLKGVDSTLKIQPAKLEDSAVYLCASSSQGEVVYNEQFFGPGTRLTVL.